This T cell receptor beta chain was retrieved from a study of cytomegalovirus exposure and HLA in healthy donors. V gave up 2 bases and J gave up 4 bases; unmatched junction bases: 6. This CDR3 has 16 amino acids. Germline V gene sequence: CDR1 SGHNT, CDR2 YYREEE (reference sequence). The PCR contained 60 Vbeta and 13 Jbeta primers. Profiling relied on immunoSEQ multiplex PCR, and the TCRdb table lists in-frame clones only, not all of them. The table lists 100,000 or so clones, more than 70% of them singletons, with approximately 2% in the top ten. Input material: PBMCs. The chain has TRBV5-4 and TRBJ2-2; 9 nucleotides match TRBD1. The TCR was taken from a man between 18 and 29 years old in good health and CMV-seronegative. CDR3 DNA: TGTGCCAGCAGCTTTGGAGGGACAGGGCCCACCGGGGAGCTGTTTTTT. Protein: CASSFGGTGPTGELFF.